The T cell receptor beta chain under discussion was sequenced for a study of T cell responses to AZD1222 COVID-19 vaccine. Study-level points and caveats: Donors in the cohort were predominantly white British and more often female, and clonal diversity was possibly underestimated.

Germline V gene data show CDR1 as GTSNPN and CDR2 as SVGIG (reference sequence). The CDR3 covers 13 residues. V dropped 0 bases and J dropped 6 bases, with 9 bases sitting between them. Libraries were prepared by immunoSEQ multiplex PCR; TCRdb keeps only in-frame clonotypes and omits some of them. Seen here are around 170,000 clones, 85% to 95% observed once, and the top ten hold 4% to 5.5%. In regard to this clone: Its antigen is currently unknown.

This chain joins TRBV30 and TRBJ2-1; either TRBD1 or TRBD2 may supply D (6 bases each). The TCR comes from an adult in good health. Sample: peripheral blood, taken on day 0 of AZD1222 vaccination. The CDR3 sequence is CAWSVKGGNEQFF. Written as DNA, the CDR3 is TGTGCCTGGAGTGTTAAGGGGGGCAATGAGCAGTTCTTC.